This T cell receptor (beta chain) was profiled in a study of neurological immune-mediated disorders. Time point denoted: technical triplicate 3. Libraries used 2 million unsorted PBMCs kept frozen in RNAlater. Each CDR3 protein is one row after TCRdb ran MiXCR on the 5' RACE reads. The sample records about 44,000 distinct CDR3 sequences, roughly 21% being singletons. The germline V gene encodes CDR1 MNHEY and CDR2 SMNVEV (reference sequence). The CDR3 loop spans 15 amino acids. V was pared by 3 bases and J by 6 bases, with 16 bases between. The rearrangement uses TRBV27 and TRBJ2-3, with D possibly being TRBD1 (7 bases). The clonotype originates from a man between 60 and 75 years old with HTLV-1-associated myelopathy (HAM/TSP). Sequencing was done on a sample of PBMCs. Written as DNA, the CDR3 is TGTGCCAGCAGTTTTGGGGACTCAGGGGGGGATACGCAGTATTTT. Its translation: CASSFGDSGGDTQYF.